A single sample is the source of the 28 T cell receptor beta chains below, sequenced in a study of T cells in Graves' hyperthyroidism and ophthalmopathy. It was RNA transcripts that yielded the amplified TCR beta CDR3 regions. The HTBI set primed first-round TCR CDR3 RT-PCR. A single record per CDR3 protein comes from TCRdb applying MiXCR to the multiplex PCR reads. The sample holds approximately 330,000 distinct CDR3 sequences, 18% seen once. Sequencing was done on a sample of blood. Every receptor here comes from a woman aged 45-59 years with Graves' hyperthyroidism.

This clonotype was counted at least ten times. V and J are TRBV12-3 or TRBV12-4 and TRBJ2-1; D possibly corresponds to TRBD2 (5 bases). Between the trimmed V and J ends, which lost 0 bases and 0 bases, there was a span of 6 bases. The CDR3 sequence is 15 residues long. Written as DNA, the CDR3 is TGTGCCAGCAGTTTAGCGGGGAGCTCCTACAATGAGCAGTTCTTC. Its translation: CASSLAGSSYNEQFF.

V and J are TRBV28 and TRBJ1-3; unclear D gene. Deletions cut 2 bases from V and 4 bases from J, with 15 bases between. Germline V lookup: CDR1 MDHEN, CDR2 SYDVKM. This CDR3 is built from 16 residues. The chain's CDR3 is CASSLRPTLRGNTIYF. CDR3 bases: TGTGCCAGCAGTTTAAGGCCAACGCTGCGGGGAAACACCATATATTTT.

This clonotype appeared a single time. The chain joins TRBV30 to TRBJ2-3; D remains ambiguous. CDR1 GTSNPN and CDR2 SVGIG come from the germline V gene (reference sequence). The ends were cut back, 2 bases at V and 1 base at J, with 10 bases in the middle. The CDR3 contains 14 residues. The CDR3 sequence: CAWSRALGTDTQYF. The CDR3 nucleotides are TGTGCCTGGAGTCGGGCTTTGGGCACAGATACGCAGTATTTT.

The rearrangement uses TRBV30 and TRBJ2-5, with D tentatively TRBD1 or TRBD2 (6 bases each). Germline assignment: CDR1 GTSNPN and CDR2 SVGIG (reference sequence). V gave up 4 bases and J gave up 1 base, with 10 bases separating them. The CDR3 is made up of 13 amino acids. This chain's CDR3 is CAWTRGPQETQYF. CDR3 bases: TGTGCCTGGACCCGGGGGCCCCAAGAGACCCAGTACTTC.

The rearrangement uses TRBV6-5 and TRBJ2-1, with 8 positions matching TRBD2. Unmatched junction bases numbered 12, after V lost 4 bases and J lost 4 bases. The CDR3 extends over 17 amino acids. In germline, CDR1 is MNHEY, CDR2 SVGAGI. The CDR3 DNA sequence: TGTGCCAGCAGTTCCCCCTCGTGGAGCGGGAGTTACAATGAGCAGTTCTTC. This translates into CASSSPSWSGSYNEQFF.

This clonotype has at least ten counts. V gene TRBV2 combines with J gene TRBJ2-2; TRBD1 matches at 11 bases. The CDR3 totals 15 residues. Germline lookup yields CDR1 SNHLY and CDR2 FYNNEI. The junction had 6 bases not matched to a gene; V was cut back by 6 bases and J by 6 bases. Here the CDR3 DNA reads TGTGCCAGCAGGAGAGGGACAGGGGGGTCCGGGGAGCTGTTTTTT. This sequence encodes CASRRGTGGSGELFF.

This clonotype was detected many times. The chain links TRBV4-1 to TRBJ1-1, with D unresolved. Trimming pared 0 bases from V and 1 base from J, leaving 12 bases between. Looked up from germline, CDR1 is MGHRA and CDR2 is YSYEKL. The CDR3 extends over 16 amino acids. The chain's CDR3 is CASSQDTGIGNTEAFF. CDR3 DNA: TGCGCCAGCAGCCAAGATACCGGGATTGGGAACACTGAAGCTTTCTTT.

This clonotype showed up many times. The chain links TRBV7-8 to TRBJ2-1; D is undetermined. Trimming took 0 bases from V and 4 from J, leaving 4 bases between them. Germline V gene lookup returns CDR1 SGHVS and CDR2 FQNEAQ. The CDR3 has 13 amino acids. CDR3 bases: TGTGCCAGCAGCTTAGCCGAATACAATGAGCAGTTCTTC. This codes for CASSLAEYNEQFF.

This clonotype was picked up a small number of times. The CDR3 protein is CASSEAGHYTGELFF. CDR3 coding DNA: TGTGCCAGCAGTGAAGCGGGACACTACACCGGGGAGCTGTTTTTT. V gene TRBV2 combines with J gene TRBJ2-2, with D possibly being TRBD1 (6 bases). The CDR3 extends over 15 amino acids. The germline V gene has CDR1 SNHLY and CDR2 FYNNEI. V lost 0 bases, J lost 3 bases, and 8 bases lay in between.

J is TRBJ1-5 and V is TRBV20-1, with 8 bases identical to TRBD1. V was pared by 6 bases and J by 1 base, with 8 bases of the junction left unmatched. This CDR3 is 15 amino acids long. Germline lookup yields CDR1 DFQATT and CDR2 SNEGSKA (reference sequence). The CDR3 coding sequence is TGCAGTGCAAATACAGGGGGACGGAGCAATCAGCCCCAGCATTTT. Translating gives CSANTGGRSNQPQHF.

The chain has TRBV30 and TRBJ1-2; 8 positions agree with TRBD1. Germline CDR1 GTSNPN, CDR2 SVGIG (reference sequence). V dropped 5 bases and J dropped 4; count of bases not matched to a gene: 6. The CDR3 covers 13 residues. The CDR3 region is CAWSYRGAYGYTF. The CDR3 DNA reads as TGTGCCTGGTCCTACAGGGGGGCCTATGGCTACACCTTC.

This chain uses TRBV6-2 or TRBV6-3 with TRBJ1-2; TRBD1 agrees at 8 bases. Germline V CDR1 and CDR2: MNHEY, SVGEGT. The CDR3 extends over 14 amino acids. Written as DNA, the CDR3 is TGTGCGAAACGTCCTGACAGGGGCGAGGGTGGCTACACCTTC. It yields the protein CAKRPDRGEGGYTF.

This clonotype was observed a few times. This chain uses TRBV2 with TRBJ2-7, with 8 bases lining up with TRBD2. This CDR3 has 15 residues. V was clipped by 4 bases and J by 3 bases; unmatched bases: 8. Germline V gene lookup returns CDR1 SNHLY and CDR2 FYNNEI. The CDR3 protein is CASSGASGRIYEQYF. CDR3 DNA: TGTGCCAGCAGTGGGGCCAGCGGGAGAATCTACGAGCAGTACTTC.

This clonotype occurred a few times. CDR3 sequence: CSGTRSYNEQFF. For the CDR3, the DNA is TGCAGTGGCACGAGGTCCTACAATGAGCAGTTCTTC. The chain combines TRBV20-1 with TRBJ2-1; D gene ambiguous. The CDR3 extends over 12 amino acids. The germline V gene encodes CDR1 DFQATT and CDR2 SNEGSKA (reference sequence). Trimming stripped 7 bases from V and 1 base from J, with 8 bases between.

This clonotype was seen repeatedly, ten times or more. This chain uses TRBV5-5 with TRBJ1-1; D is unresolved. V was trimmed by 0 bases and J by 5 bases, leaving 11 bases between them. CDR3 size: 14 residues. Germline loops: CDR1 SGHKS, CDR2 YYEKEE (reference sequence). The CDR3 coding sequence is TGTGCCAGCAGCTTGGATGAGGGATGGACTGAAGCTTTCTTT. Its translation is CASSLDEGWTEAFF.

The CDR3 sequence: CASSFSVVASGGQETQYF. The CDR3 bases are TGTGCCAGCAGTTTCTCTGTTGTTGCTAGCGGGGGCCAAGAGACCCAGTACTTC. This chain connects TRBV12-3 or TRBV12-4 to TRBJ2-5; 10 positions match TRBD2. The ends lost 3 bases at V and 1 base at J; junction bases unmatched: 11. The CDR3 covers 18 residues.

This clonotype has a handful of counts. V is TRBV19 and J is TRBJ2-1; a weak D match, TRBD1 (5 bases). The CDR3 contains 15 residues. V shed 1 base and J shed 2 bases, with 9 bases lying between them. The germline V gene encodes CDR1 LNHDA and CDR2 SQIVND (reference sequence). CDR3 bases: TGTGCCAGTAGTATAGCCTCGGACACCTACAATGAGCAGTTCTTC. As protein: CASSIASDTYNEQFF.

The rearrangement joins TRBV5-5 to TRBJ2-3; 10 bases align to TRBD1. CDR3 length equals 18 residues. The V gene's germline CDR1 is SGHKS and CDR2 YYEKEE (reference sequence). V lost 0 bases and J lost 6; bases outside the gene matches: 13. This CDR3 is CASSLELGTGAQADTQYF. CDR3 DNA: TGTGCCAGCAGCTTGGAATTGGGGACAGGGGCTCAGGCGGATACGCAGTATTTT.

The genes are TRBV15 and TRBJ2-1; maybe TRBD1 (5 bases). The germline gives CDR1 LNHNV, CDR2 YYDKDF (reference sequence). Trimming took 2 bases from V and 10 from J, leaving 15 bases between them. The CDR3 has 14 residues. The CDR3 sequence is CATSRPDSPKEQFF. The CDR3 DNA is TGTGCCACCAGCAGACCCGACAGTCCCAAAGAGCAGTTCTTC.

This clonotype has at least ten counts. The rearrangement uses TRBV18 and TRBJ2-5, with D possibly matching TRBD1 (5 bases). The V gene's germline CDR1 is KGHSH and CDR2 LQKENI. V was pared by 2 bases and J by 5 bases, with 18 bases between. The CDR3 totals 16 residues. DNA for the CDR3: TGTGCCAGCTCACCAGTTGCCGAGTGGGGCCGGGAGACCCAGTACTTC. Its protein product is CASSPVAEWGRETQYF.

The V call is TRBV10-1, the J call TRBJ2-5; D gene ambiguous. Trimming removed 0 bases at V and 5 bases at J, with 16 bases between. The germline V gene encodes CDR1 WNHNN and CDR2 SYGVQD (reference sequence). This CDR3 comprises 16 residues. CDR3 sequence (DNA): TGCGCCAGCAGTGAGTCGATCGGTGCGACCGGGGAGACCCAGTACTTC. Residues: CASSESIGATGETQYF.

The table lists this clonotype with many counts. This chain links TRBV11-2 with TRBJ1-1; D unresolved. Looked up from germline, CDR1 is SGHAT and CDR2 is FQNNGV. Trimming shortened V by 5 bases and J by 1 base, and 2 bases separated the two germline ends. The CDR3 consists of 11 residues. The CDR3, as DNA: TGTGCCAGCAGCCAGAACACTGAAGCTTTCTTT. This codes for CASSQNTEAFF.

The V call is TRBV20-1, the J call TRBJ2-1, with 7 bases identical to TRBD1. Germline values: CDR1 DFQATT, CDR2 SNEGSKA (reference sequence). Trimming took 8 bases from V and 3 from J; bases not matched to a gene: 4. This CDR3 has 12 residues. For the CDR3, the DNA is TGCAGTATGACAGGGAACTACAATGAGCAGTTCTTC. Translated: CSMTGNYNEQFF.

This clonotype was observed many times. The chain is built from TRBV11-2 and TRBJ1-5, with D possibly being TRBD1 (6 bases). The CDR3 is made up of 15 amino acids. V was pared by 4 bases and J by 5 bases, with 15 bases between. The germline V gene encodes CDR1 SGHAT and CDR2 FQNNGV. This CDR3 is CASSSGTTTHQPQHF. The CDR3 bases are TGTGCCAGCAGCTCAGGGACAACGACTCATCAGCCCCAGCATTTT.

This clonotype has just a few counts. The CDR3 DNA reads as TGCAGTGCCCCGTCCTCGGACTTTCTTTCTCCTTACTACAATGAGCAGTTCTTC. Amino acids: CSAPSSDFLSPYYNEQFF. The rearrangement uses TRBV20-1 and TRBJ2-1, with a tentative D call TRBD2 (5 bases). The germline V gene encodes CDR1 DFQATT and CDR2 SNEGSKA (reference sequence). This CDR3 has 18 amino acids. The ends were cut back, 6 bases at V and 3 bases at J, with 27 bases in the middle.

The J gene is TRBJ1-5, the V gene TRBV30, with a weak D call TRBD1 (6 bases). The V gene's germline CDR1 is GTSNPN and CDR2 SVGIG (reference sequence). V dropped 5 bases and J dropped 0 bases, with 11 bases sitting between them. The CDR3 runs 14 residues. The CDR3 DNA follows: TGTGCCTGGGGGGGGGGCCGTAGCAATCAGCCCCAGCATTTT. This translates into CAWGGGRSNQPQHF.

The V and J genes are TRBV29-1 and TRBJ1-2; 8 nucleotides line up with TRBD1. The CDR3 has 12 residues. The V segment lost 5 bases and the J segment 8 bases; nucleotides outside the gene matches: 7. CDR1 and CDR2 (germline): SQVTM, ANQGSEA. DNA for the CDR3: TGCAGCGTTAACGGGGCAGGGGGCGGCTACACCTTC. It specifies CSVNGAGGGYTF. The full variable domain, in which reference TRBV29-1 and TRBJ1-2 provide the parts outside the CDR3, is SAVISQKPSRDICQRGTSLTIQCQVDSQVTMMFWYRQQPGQSLTLIATANQGSEATYESGFVIDKFPISRPNLTFSTLTVSNMSPEDSSIYLCSVNGAGGGYTFGSGTRLTVV.

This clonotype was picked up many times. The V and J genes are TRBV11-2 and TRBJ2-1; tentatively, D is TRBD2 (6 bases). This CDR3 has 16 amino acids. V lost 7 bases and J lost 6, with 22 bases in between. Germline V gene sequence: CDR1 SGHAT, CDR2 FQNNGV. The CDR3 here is CASTTKGRGNGNEQFF. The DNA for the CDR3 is TGTGCCAGCACCACGAAAGGGCGCGGGAACGGCAATGAGCAGTTCTTC.